This TCR beta chain was recovered during a study of T cells after yellow fever vaccination. Study-level points and caveats: The booster saw the reappearance of most primary-vaccination clones (approximately 97% CD4, 88% CD8).

TCRdb independently ran MiXCR on the 5' RACE reads; one entry per CDR3 protein. The repertoire consists of around 550,000 distinct CDR3 sequences, with roughly 19% occurring once and the leading ten covering 13% to 15%. This clonotype was observed a handful of times. Its antigen is unknown. Germline V gene sequence: CDR1 DFQATT, CDR2 SNEGSKA (reference sequence). V lost 0 bases and J lost 5; bases outside the gene matches: 9. The CDR3 is 17 residues long. This specimen consisted of PBMCs, obtained 15 days after the yellow fever booster vaccination. The chain combines TRBV20-1 with TRBJ2-2; 10 positions match TRBD2. The sequence derives from a man in his thirties or forties who received the YFV17D yellow fever vaccine. For the CDR3, the DNA is TGCAGTGCTAGAGATCCTCTAGCGGGAGTCTGGACCGGGGAGCTGTTTTTT. Translating it yields CSARDPLAGVWTGELFF.